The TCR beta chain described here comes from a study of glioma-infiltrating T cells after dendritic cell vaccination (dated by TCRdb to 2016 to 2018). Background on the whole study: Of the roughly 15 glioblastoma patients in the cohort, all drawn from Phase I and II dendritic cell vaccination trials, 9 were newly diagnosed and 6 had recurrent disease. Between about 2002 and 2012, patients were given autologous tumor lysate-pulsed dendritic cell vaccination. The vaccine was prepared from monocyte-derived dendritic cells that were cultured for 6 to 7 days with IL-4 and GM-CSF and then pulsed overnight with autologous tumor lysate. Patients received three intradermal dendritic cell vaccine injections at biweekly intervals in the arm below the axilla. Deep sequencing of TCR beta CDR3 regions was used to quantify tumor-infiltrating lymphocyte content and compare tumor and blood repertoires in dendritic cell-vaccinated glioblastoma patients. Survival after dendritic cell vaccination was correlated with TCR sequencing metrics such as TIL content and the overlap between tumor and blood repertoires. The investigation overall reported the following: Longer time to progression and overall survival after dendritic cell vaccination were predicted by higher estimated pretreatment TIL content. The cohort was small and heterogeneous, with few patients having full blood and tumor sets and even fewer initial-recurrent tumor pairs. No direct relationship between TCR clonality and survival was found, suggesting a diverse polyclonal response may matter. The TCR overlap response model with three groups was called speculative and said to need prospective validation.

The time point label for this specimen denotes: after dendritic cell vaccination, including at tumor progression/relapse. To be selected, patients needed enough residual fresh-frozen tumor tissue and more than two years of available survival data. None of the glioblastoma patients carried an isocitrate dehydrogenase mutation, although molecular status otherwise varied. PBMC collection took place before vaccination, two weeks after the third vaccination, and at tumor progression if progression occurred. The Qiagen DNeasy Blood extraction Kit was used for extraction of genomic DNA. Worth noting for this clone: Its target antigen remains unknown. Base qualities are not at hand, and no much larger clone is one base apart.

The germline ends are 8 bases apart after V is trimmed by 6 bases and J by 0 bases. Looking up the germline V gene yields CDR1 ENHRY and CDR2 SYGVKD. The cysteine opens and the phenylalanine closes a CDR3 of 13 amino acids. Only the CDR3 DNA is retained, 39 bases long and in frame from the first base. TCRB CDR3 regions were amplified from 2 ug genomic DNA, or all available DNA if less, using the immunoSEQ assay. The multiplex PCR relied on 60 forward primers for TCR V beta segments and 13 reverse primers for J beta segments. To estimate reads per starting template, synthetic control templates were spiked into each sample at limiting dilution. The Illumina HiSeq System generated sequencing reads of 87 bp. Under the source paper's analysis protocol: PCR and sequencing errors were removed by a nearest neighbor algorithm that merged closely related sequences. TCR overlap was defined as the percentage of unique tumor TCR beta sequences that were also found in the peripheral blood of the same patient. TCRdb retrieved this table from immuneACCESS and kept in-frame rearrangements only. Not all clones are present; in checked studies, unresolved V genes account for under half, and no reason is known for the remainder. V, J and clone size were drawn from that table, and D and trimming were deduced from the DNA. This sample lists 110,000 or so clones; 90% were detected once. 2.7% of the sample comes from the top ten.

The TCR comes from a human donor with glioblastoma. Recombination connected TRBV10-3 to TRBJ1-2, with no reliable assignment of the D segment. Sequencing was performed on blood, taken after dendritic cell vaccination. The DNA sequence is TGTGCCATCAGACAGAGCTCTAACTATGGCTACACCTTC. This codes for CAIRQSSNYGYTF.